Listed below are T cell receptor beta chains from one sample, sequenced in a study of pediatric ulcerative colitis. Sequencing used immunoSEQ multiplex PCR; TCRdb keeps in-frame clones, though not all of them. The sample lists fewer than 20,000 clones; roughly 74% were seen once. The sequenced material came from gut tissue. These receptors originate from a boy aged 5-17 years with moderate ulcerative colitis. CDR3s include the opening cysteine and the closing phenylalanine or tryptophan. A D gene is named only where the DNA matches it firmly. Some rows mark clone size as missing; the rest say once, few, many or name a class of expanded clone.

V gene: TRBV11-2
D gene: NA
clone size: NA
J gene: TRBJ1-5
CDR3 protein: CASSKQVDQPQHF
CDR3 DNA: TGTGCCAGCAGCAAACAGGTGGATCAGCCCCAGCATTTT

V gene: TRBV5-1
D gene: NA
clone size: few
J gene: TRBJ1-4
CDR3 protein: CASSLVTGAGTNEKLFF
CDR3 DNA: TGCGCCAGCAGCTTGGTCACCGGGGCGGGAACTAATGAAAAACTGTTTTTT

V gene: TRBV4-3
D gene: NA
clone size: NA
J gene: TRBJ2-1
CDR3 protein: CASSQEKGLLAQFF
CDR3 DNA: TGCGCCAGCAGCCAAGAAAAAGGACTCTTAGCGCAGTTCTTC

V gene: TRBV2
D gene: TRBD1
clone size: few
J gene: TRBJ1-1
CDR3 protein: CASSERDRGFF
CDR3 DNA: TGTGCCAGCAGTGAAAGGGACAGAGGGTTCTTT

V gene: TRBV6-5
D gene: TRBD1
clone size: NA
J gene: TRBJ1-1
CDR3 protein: CASHTGVSYTEAFF
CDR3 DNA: TGTGCCAGCCATACAGGGGTATCGTACACTGAAGCTTTCTTT

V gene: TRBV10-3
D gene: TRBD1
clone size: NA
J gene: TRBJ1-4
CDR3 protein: CAISEGQGVYEKLFF
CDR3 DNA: TGTGCCATCAGCGAAGGACAGGGGGTTTATGAAAAACTGTTTTTT

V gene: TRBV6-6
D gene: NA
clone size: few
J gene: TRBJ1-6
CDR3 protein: CASSLGTGNSPLHF
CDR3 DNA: TGTGCCAGCAGCCTCGGGACTGGTAATTCACCCCTCCACTTT

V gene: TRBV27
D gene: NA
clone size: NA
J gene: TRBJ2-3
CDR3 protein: CASSLAGTASTDTQYF
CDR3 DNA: TGTGCCAGCAGCCTTGCCGGGACGGCCTCCACAGATACGCAGTATTTT

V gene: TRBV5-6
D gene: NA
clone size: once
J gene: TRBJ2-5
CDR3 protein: CASSLYQVRGTQYF
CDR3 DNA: TGTGCCAGCAGCTTGTATCAGGTGAGAGGGACCCAGTACTTC

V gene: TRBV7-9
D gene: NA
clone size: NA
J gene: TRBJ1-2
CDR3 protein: CASSLGAGHYGYTF
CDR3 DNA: TGTGCCAGCAGCCTAGGTGCGGGCCACTATGGCTACACCTTC

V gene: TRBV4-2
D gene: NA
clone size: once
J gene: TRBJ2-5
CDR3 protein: CASSRTQETQYF
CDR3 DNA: TGTGCCAGCAGCCGAACGCAAGAGACCCAGTACTTC

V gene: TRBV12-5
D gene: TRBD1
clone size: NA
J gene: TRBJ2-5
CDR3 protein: CASGLDTGGRSWETQYF
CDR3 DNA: TGTGCTAGTGGTTTGGACACAGGGGGCCGTAGCTGGGAGACCCAGTACTTC

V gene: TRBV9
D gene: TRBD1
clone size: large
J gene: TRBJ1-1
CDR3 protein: CASSDPETGKRNTEAFF
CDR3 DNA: TGTGCCAGCAGCGATCCAGAGACAGGGAAGAGGAACACTGAAGCTTTCTTT

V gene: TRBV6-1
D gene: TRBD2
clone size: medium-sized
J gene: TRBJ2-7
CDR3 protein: CASRTSGGYDEQYF
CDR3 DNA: TGTGCCAGCAGGACTAGCGGGGGTTATGACGAGCAGTACTTC

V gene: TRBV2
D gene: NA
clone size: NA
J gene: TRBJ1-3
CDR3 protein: CASSEGVTGNTIYF
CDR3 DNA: TGTGCCAGCAGTGAAGGGGTAACTGGAAACACCATATATTTT

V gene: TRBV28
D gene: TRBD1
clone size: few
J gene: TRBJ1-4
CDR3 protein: CASSPGTGGNEKLFF
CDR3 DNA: TGTGCCAGCAGTCCAGGGACAGGGGGCAATGAAAAACTGTTTTTT

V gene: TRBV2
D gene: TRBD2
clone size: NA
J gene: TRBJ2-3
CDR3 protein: CASSFERGSTDTQYF
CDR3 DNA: TGTGCCAGCAGCTTCGAGCGGGGGAGCACAGATACGCAGTATTTT

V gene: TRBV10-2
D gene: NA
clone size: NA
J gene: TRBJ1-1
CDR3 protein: CASSEVTEAFF
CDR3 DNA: TGCGCCAGCAGTGAGGTCACTGAAGCTTTCTTT

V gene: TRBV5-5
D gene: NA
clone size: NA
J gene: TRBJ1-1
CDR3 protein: CASSLQLSNTEAFF
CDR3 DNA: TGTGCCAGCAGCTTGCAGCTATCGAACACTGAAGCTTTCTTT

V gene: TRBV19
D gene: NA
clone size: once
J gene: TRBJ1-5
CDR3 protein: CASLGGGLSNQPQHF
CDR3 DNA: TGTGCCAGCCTCGGTGGGGGATTAAGCAATCAGCCCCAGCATTTT

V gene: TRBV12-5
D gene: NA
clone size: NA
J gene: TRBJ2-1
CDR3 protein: CASGSFTGGRFF
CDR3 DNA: TGTGCTAGTGGTTCCTTCACCGGGGGTCGGTTCTTC

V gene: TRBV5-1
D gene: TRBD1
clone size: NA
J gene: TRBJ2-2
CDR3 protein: CASTRDRGGELFF
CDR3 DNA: TGCGCCAGCACCCGGGACAGGGGCGGGGAGCTGTTTTTT

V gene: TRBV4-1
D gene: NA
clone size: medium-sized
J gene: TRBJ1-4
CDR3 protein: CASSQRRDATNEKLFF
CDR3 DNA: TGCGCCAGCAGCCAAAGAAGGGATGCAACTAATGAAAAACTGTTTTTT

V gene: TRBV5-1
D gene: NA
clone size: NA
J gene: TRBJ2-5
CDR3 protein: CASGKGSAQETQYF
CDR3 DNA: TGCGCCAGCGGGAAAGGGTCCGCTCAAGAGACCCAGTACTTC

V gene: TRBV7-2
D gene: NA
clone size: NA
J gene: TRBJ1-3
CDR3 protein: CASSLMVMGAASYGNTIYF
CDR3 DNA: TGTGCCAGCAGCTTAATGGTAATGGGGGCAGCCAGCTATGGAAACACCATATATTTT

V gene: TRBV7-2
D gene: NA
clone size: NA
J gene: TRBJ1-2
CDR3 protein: CASSLDHTLDYGYTF
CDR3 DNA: TGTGCCAGCAGCCTAGATCATACACTGGACTATGGCTACACCTTC

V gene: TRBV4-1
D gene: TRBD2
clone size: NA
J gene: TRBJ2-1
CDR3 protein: CASSQASGRAYNEQFF
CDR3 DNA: TGCGCCAGCAGCCAAGCTAGCGGGAGGGCCTACAATGAGCAGTTCTTC

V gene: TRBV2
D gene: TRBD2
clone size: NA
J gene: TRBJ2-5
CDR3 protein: CASSKLAGGADGTQYF
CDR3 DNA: TGTGCCAGCAGTAAACTAGCGGGGGGGGCTGACGGGACCCAGTACTTC

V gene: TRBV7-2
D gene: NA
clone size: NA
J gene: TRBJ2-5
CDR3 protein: CASSLELAGGTQYF
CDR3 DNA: TGTGCCAGCAGCTTAGAGCTGGCGGGCGGGACCCAGTACTTC

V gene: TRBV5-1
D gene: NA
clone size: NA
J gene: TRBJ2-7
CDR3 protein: CASSLVWGAYEQYF
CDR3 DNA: TGCGCCAGCAGCTTGGTGTGGGGAGCCTACGAGCAGTACTTC

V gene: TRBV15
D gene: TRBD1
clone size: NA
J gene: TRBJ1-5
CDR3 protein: CATSSRGHSNQPQHF
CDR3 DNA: TGTGCCACCAGCAGCAGGGGGCACAGCAATCAGCCCCAGCATTTT